Presented here are 19 T cell receptor beta chains from one specimen sequenced in a study of radiation and T cells in renal cell carcinoma. Sample time point: blood 4 weeks post-SBRT, at nephrectomy. As to treatment: 15 Gy SBRT to primary tumor, nephrectomy 4 weeks later. Here immunoSEQ multiplex PCR was the method, and the copy in TCRdb shows in-frame clones only, minus some. The data hold just under 150,000 clones, with less than 90% observed a single time. The source was blood, collected from a patient whose treatment included radiotherapy and nephrectomy. The receptors were gathered from a woman in her 50s with renal cell carcinoma.

The chain is built from TRBV15 and TRBJ2-6, with no clear D. V shed 6 bases and J shed 4 bases, with 13 bases lying between them. The CDR3 is 15 amino acids. Per germline, CDR1 LNHNV and CDR2 YYDKDF (reference sequence). The CDR3 sequence is CATSVSRAGANVLTF. CDR3 in DNA: TGTGCCACCAGTGTGTCTAGGGCCGGGGCCAACGTCCTGACTTTC.

This chain joins TRBV15 and TRBJ1-1; no firm D call. CDR1 is LNHNV, CDR2 YYDKDF, per germline (reference sequence). The CDR3 has 13 amino acids. The V end was cut by 3 bases, the J end by 6 bases, with 11 bases between. CDR3 protein: CATSSSLAPEAFF. CDR3 nucleotides: TGTGCCACCAGCAGCTCTCTAGCCCCTGAAGCTTTCTTT. Based on the CDR3 plus reference TRBV15 and TRBJ1-1, the full variable domain is DAMVIQNPRYQVTQFGKPVTLSCSQTLNHNVMYWYQQKSSQAPKLLFHYYDKDFNNEADTPDNFQSRRPNTSFCFLDIRSPGLGDTAMYLCATSSSLAPEAFFGQGTRLTVV.

This chain links TRBV2 with TRBJ2-1; 10 nucleotides match TRBD2. CDR3 length: 15 residues. Germline V gene sequence: CDR1 SNHLY, CDR2 FYNNEI. Trimming cost V 3 bases and J 4 bases; bases outside gene matches: 3. As DNA, the CDR3 is TGTGCCAGCAGTGACCCTAGCGGGGGATACAATGAGCAGTTCTTC. This translates into CASSDPSGGYNEQFF.

Note on this clone: Other DNA sequences in this specimen translate into the identical CDR3. The chain recombines TRBV11-2 with TRBJ1-5; no clear D gene. From germline, CDR1 is SGHAT and CDR2 FQNNGV. The ends were cut back, 5 bases at V and 0 bases at J, with 5 bases in the middle. This CDR3 spans 13 amino acids. In nucleotides, the CDR3 is TGTGCCAGCAGCCTTGATAGCAATCAGCCCCAGCATTTT. Amino acids: CASSLDSNQPQHF. Combining the CDR3 with reference TRBV11-2 and TRBJ1-5 gives the whole variable domain EAGVAQSPRYKIIEKRQSVAFWCNPISGHATLYWYQQILGQGPKLLIQFQNNGVVDDSQLPKDRFSAERLKGVDSTLKIQPAKLEDSAVYLCASSLDSNQPQHFGDGTRLSIL.

The genes are TRBV27 and TRBJ1-4; 8 bases map to TRBD1. CDR3 length equals 15 residues. CDR1 and CDR2 (germline): MNHEY, SMNVEV (reference sequence). The junction had 7 bases not matched to a gene; V was cut back by 4 bases and J by 6 bases. The CDR3 spells CASSSWTGSDEKLFF. CDR3 bases: TGTGCCAGCAGTTCCTGGACAGGGTCCGATGAAAAACTGTTTTTT.

This clone was seen once. The chain joins TRBV5-5 to TRBJ1-2, with 9 bases fitting TRBD1. In germline, CDR1 is SGHKS, CDR2 YYEKEE (reference sequence). This CDR3 is 14 amino acids long. V lost 3 bases, J lost 4 bases, and 4 bases stayed unmatched. Written as DNA, the CDR3 is TGTGCCAGCAGCTGGGGGACAGGGAGCTATGGCTACACCTTC. Amino acids: CASSWGTGSYGYTF.

V and J are TRBV5-5 and TRBJ1-1; D is uncertain. The V end lost 2 bases, the J end lost 3 bases, and 8 bases lay between the germline ends. The CDR3 sequence is 13 residues long. Germline lookup yields CDR1 SGHKS and CDR2 YYEKEE (reference sequence). CDR3 DNA sequence: TGTGCCAGCAGCTTTCACACGGACACTGAAGCTTTCTTT. This gives the protein CASSFHTDTEAFF.

The J gene is TRBJ1-2, the V gene TRBV5-1; D ambiguous. The V end was cut by 6 bases, the J end by 7 bases, with 16 bases between. CDR3 length equals 13 residues. CDR1 SGHRS and CDR2 YFSETQ come from the germline V gene. DNA for the CDR3: TGCGCCAGCACCCAAACAGAGGGAGGTGGCTACACCTTC. This codes for CASTQTEGGGYTF.

DNA of the CDR3: TGTGCCAGCAGTTACTCTAGGGGGCGAAGGGGCTACACCTTC. This gives the protein CASSYSRGRRGYTF. The J gene is TRBJ1-2, the V gene TRBV6-7; TRBD1 matches 7 bases. TRBV6-7 is treated as an ORF (open reading frame) with a function not yet certain. V lost 0 bases and J lost 8; bases outside the gene matches: 6. This CDR3 region has 14 residues.

The chain employs TRBV14 and TRBJ2-5; D is unresolved. Germline V gives CDR1 SGHDN, CDR2 FVKESK. Trimming pared 5 bases from V and 4 bases from J, leaving 8 bases between. The CDR3 runs 12 residues. The CDR3 loop reads CASSVVPETQYF. The CDR3 DNA sequence: TGTGCCAGCAGCGTAGTCCCAGAGACCCAGTACTTC.

The genes are TRBV28 and TRBJ2-7, with no clear D. CDR1 MDHEN and CDR2 SYDVKM come from the germline V gene. CDR3 size: 14 residues. V lost 5 bases and J lost 1, with 12 bases in between. CDR3 DNA: TGTGCCAGCAGTCCCCGGTCTAAGTCCTACGAGCAGTACTTC. Translating it yields CASSPRSKSYEQYF. The variable domain in full, with the rest retrieved from reference TRBV28 and TRBJ2-7, is DVKVTQSSRYLVKRTGEKVFLECVQDMDHENMFWYRQDPGLGLRLIYFSYDVKMKEKGDIPEGYSVSREKKERFSLILESASTNQTSMYLCASSPRSKSYEQYFGPGTRLTVT.

This chain links TRBV11-3 with TRBJ2-7; D is undetermined. Trimming stripped 0 bases from V and 2 bases from J, with 8 bases between. Germline V gene sequence: CDR1 SGHNT, CDR2 YENEEA. CDR3 size: 14 residues. The CDR3 reads CASSLEGLAYEQYF. Written as DNA, the CDR3 is TGTGCCAGCAGCTTAGAGGGCCTTGCCTACGAGCAGTACTTC.

The V gene is TRBV2, the J gene TRBJ2-5, with D possibly being TRBD2 (6 bases). Germline V gene lookup returns CDR1 SNHLY and CDR2 FYNNEI. The V and J ends lost 4 bases and 2 bases respectively, with 11 bases between them. The CDR3 spans 14 residues. The DNA for the CDR3 is TGTGCCAGCAGTGCTTCGACTAGTCAAGAGACCCAGTACTTC. Encoded protein: CASSASTSQETQYF. Supplemented by reference TRBV2 and TRBJ2-5, the full variable domain reads EPEVTQTPSHQVTQMGQEVILRCVPISNHLYFYWYRQILGQKVEFLVSFYNNEISEKSEIFDDQFSVERPDGSNFTLKIRSTKLEDSAMYFCASSASTSQETQYFGPGTRLLVL.

The V and J genes are TRBV7-3 and TRBJ2-1, with 9 bases that match TRBD2. This CDR3 has 15 residues. V dropped 5 bases and J dropped 4; count of bases not matched to a gene: 6. Germline CDR1 and CDR2: SGHTA and FQGTGA. CDR3 residues: CASSPGTSLYNEQFF. The CDR3 coding sequence is TGTGCCAGCAGCCCCGGGACTAGCTTATACAATGAGCAGTTCTTC.

In this sample, this clone turned up a few times. V is TRBV28 and J is TRBJ1-6; 7 nucleotides match TRBD1. V was pared by 10 bases and J by 9 bases, with 9 bases of the junction left unmatched. Germline CDR1 is MDHEN and CDR2 is SYDVKM. The length of the CDR3 is 13 residues. The CDR3 bases are TGTGCCATCTCGATAAACAGGGGTTCACCCCTCCACTTT. Translated, it gives CAISINRGSPLHF.

J is TRBJ2-7 and V is TRBV30, with a weak D call TRBD1 (6 bases). The V and J ends lost 5 bases and 3 bases respectively, with 11 bases between them. CDR1 is GTSNPN, CDR2 SVGIG, per germline (reference sequence). The CDR3 loop spans 12 amino acids. CDR3 bases: TGTGCCTGGGGGGGACATATCTACGAGCAGTACTTC. Protein: CAWGGHIYEQYF.

This clone turned up a few times. The V gene is TRBV25-1, the J gene TRBJ1-6; 10 bases align to TRBD1. Trimming removed 3 bases from V and 8 bases from J; junction bases left unmatched: 4. The germline CDR1 and CDR2 sequences are MGHDK and SYGVNS. The CDR3 contains 15 residues. In nucleotides, the CDR3 is TGTGCCAGCAGTGACGCCGGGACAGGGGATTCACCCCTCCACTTT. Translation: CASSDAGTGDSPLHF.

The chain links TRBV25-1 to TRBJ2-3, with 8 bases matching TRBD2. This CDR3 contains 16 residues. Germline CDR1 MGHDK, CDR2 SYGVNS. Trimming cost V 6 bases and J 1 base; bases outside gene matches: 9. CDR3 DNA: TGTGCCAGCAGCCAACCGAGCGGGAGCGGCACAGATACGCAGTATTTT. Its translation is CASSQPSGSGTDTQYF.

The chain employs TRBV10-1 and TRBJ1-1; the D gene is possibly TRBD1 (6 bases). CDR1 is WNHNN, CDR2 SYGVQD, per germline (reference sequence). CDR3 size: 13 residues. V was shortened by 8 bases and J by 1 base, with 11 bases between the two germline ends. The CDR3 protein is CASDRQKNTEAFF. CDR3 nucleotide sequence: TGCGCCAGCGACAGGCAAAAGAACACTGAAGCTTTCTTT.